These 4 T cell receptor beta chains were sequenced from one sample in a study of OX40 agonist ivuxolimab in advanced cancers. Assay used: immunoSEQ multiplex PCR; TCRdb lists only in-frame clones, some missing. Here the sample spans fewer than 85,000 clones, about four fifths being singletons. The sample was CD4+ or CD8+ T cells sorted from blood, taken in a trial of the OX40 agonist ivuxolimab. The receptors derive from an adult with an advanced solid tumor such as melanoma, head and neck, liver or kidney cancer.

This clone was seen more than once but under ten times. The CDR3 protein is CASTGTGILSSYNSPLHF. The CDR3, as DNA: TGTGCCAGCACCGGGACAGGGATATTAAGCTCCTATAATTCACCCCTCCACTTT. This chain links TRBV28 with TRBJ1-6; 9 positions agree with TRBD1. The CDR3 runs to 18 residues. Germline CDR1 MDHEN, CDR2 SYDVKM. V lost 7 bases to trimming and J lost 0 bases; unmatched junction nucleotides: 10.

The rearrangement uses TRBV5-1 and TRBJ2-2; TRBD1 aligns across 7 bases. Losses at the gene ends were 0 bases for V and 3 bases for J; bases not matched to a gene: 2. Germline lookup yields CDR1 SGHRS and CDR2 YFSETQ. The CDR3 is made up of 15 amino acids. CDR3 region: CASSLAQGDTGELFF. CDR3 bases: TGCGCCAGCAGCTTGGCGCAGGGGGACACCGGGGAGCTGTTTTTT. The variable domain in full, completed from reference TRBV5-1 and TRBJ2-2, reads KAGVTQTPRYLIKTRGQQVTLSCSPISGHRSVSWYQQTPGQGLQFLFEYFSETQRNKGNFPGRFSGRQFSNSRSEMNVSTLELGDSALYLCASSLAQGDTGELFFGEGSRLTVL.

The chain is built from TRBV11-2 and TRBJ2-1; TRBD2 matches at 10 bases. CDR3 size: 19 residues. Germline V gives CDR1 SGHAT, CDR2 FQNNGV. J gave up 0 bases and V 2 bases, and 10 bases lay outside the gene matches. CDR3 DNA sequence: TGTGCCAGCAGCTTACGGCCTAGCGGGAGTGAAACCTCCTACAATGAGCAGTTCTTC. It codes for CASSLRPSGSETSYNEQFF.

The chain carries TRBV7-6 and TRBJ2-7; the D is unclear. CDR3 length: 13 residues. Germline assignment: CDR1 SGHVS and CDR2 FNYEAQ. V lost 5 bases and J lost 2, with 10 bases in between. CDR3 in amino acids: CASSPGSPYEQYF. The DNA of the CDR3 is TGTGCCAGCAGCCCCGGCAGCCCCTACGAGCAGTACTTC.